The rows below give T cell receptor beta chains drawn from one sample of a study of shared clonotypes between healthy human individuals. Clones were read by immunoSEQ multiplex PCR, and TCRdb kept only the in-frame ones, dropping some. The sample has around 320,000 clones, roughly 84% seen once; the top ten hold around 15%. Material: memory CD8+ T cells sorted from blood. These receptor sequences come from a man between 18 and 35 years old in good health. CDR3s include the opening cysteine and the closing phenylalanine or tryptophan. A D gene is named only where the DNA matches it firmly. Size tells how often a clone was seen (once, few, many) or the class of an expanded clone, and some rows leave it out.

CDR3aa: CASSLSTGLPEKLFF; CDR3nt: TGTGCCAGCAGTTTATCGACAGGGCTCCCTGAAAAACTGTTTTTT; d_gene: TRBD1; j_gene: TRBJ1-4; abundance: -; len: 15; v_gene: TRBV27
CDR3aa: CASNLQDGGHNSPLHF; CDR3nt: TGTGCCAGTAACCTACAAGACGGGGGGCATAATTCACCCCTCCACTTT; d_gene: -; j_gene: TRBJ1-6; abundance: many; len: 16; v_gene: TRBV19
CDR3aa: CASSLEGGHSPLHF; CDR3nt: TGTGCCAGCAGCTTAGAAGGGGGTCATTCACCCCTCCACTTT; d_gene: -; j_gene: TRBJ1-6; abundance: -; len: 14; v_gene: TRBV7-8
CDR3aa: CASSFLAGLQEETQYF; CDR3nt: TGTGCCAGCAGTTTCTTGGCGGGCCTCCAAGAGGAGACCCAGTACTTC; d_gene: -; j_gene: TRBJ2-5; abundance: -; len: 16; v_gene: TRBV28
CDR3aa: CASSLETSITYNEQFF; CDR3nt: TGTGCCAGCAGCTTAGAGACTAGCATTACCTACAATGAGCAGTTCTTC; d_gene: TRBD2; j_gene: TRBJ2-1; abundance: -; len: 16; v_gene: TRBV7-9
CDR3aa: CASTHSDISGNTIYF; CDR3nt: TGTGCCAGCACCCATTCCGACATCTCTGGAAACACCATATATTTT; d_gene: -; j_gene: TRBJ1-3; abundance: -; len: 15; v_gene: TRBV11-1
CDR3aa: CASGARLPSNQPQHF; CDR3nt: TGTGCTAGTGGTGCACGACTGCCTAGCAATCAGCCCCAGCATTTT; d_gene: -; j_gene: TRBJ1-5; abundance: -; len: 15; v_gene: TRBV12-5
CDR3aa: CASSFLTGGTSEKLFF; CDR3nt: TGTGCCAGCAGCTTCCTGACAGGGGGCACTAGTGAAAAACTGTTTTTT; d_gene: TRBD1; j_gene: TRBJ1-4; abundance: -; len: 16; v_gene: TRBV5-4
CDR3aa: CASSSAAGGNTGELFF; CDR3nt: TGTGCCAGCAGCTCCGCAGCGGGGGGTAACACCGGGGAGCTGTTTTTT; d_gene: TRBD2; j_gene: TRBJ2-2; abundance: -; len: 16; v_gene: TRBV5-4
CDR3aa: CASWLAISTDTQYF; CDR3nt: TGTGCCAGCTGGCTAGCGATTAGCACAGATACGCAGTATTTT; d_gene: -; j_gene: TRBJ2-3; abundance: -; len: 14; v_gene: TRBV2